This T cell receptor (beta chain) derives from a study of cytomegalovirus exposure and HLA in healthy donors. Findings of the study overall: Productive rates of about 87% or about 30% were seen for most TCR beta V segments in an earlier analysis. The study flagged some 170 TCR beta chains as cytomegalovirus-associated. Using the classifier, cytomegalovirus status was reportedly diagnosed with high specificity and sensitivity. With later analysis, a missense DCLRE1C variant became linked to TCR beta V- and J-gene trimming.

CDR1 and CDR2 (germline): SGHRS, YFSETQ. J gave up 7 bases and V 3 bases, and 3 bases lay outside the gene matches. The CDR3 contains 13 residues. A remark on this clone: What it recognizes is unknown.

Both 60 Vbeta primers and 13 Jbeta primers went into the PCR. Repertoires were generated with immunoSEQ multiplex PCR, while TCRdb's copy carries only in-frame clones and drops some. This repertoire shows 150,000 to 200,000 clones, about 65% found once; its top ten account for about 1.6%. The V gene is TRBV5-1, the J gene TRBJ2-7; 11 nucleotides match TRBD1. The clonotype was recovered from a girl aged 5-17 years in good health and CMV-seronegative. The sequenced material came from PBMCs. CDR3 in amino acids: CASSWDRGGEQYF. CDR3 DNA sequence: TGCGCCAGCAGCTGGGACAGGGGGGGAGAGCAGTACTTC.